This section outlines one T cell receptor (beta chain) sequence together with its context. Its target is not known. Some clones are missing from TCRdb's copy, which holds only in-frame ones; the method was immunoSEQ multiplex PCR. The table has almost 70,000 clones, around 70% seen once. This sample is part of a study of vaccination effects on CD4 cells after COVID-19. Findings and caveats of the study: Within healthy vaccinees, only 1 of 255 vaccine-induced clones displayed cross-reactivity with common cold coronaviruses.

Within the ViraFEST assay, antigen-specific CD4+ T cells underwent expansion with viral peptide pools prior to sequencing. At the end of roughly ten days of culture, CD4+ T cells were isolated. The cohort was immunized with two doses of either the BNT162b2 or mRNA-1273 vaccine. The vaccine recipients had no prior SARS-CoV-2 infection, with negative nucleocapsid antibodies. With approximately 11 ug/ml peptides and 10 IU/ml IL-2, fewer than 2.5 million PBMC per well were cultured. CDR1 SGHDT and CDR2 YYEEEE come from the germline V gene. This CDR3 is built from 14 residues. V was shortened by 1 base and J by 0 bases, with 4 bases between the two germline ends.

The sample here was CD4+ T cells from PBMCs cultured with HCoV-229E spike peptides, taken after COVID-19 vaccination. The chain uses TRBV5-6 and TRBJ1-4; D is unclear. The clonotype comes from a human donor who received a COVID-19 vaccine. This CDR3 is CASSLLATNEKLFF. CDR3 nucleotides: TGTGCCAGCAGCTTGCTAGCAACTAATGAAAAACTGTTTTTT. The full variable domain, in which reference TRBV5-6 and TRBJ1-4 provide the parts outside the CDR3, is DAGVTQSPTHLIKTRGQQVTLRCSPKSGHDTVSWYQQALGQGPQFIFQYYEEEERQRGNFPDRFSGHQFPNYSSELNVNALLLGDSALYLCASSLLATNEKLFFGSGTQLSVL.